A single sample gave rise to the 27 T cell receptor beta chains below, sequenced in a study of T cells in localized non-small cell lung cancer. Sequenced by immunoSEQ multiplex PCR; TCRdb stores in-frame clones only, minus some. The repertoire consists of 50,000 to 75,000 clones, with 90% to 95% occurring once and the leading ten covering 15% to 20%. Sequences were derived from peripheral blood, sampled before any cancer treatment. These receptors came from a man between 40 and 69 years old with stage I lung adenocarcinoma.

The chain recombines TRBV2 with TRBJ1-5; 9 nucleotides agree with TRBD1. The V gene end was trimmed by 2 bases and the J gene end by 5 bases; junction bases not matched to a gene: 7. This CDR3 has 16 amino acids. The germline gives CDR1 SNHLY, CDR2 FYNNEI. The CDR3 sequence: CASSEYLGQGDQPQHF. For the CDR3, the DNA is TGTGCCAGCAGTGAATACCTGGGACAGGGCGATCAGCCCCAGCATTTT.

The chain combines TRBV6-6 with TRBJ2-2, with D possibly matching TRBD2 (5 bases). The V end lost 7 bases, the J end lost 1 base, and 16 bases lay between the germline ends. This CDR3 comprises 16 residues. Germline V gene data show CDR1 as MNHNY and CDR2 as SVGAGI (reference sequence). CDR3 in amino acids: CASKTSVGENTGELFF. CDR3 bases: TGTGCCAGCAAAACCAGTGTCGGGGAGAACACCGGGGAGCTGTTTTTT.

The rearrangement links TRBV10-3 to TRBJ2-3; 12 nucleotides line up with TRBD2. The CDR3 is 17 residues long. Germline V gives CDR1 ENHRY, CDR2 SYGVKD. V was pared by 10 bases and J by 2 bases, with 13 bases of the junction left unmatched. The CDR3 protein is CATLGRLAGEATDTQYF. The CDR3 nucleotides are TGTGCCACCCTGGGGCGACTAGCGGGAGAAGCCACAGATACGCAGTATTTT.

This sequence joins TRBV5-8 and TRBJ2-7, with D uncertain. Matching the DNA end better, TRBJ2-5 makes the J call doubtful. Germline CDR1 SGHTS, CDR2 YDEGEE. The CDR3 covers 15 residues. The CDR3 loop is CASSFGSAEQETQYF. The CDR3 DNA sequence: TGTGCCAGCAGCTTTGGTTCCGCGGAGCAAGAGACCCAGTACTTC.

This rearrangement joins TRBV10-3 to TRBJ2-5; 7 bases fit TRBD1. The CDR3 spans 15 residues. J was trimmed by 4 bases and V by 6 bases; bases with no gene match: 11. Germline CDR1 reads ENHRY; CDR2 reads SYGVKD. The CDR3 loop is CAISPGTAGGETQYF. CDR3 DNA: TGTGCCATCAGCCCCGGGACAGCCGGCGGAGAGACCCAGTACTTC.

This chain links TRBV10-3 with TRBJ1-2, with D possibly being TRBD1 (6 bases). The CDR3 is made up of 16 amino acids. Looked up from germline, CDR1 is ENHRY and CDR2 is SYGVKD. Trimming took 2 bases from V and 6 from J, leaving 19 bases between them. CDR3 residues: CAISEGPQGRIDGYTF. For the CDR3, the DNA is TGTGCCATCAGTGAGGGACCACAGGGCAGGATCGATGGCTACACCTTC.

The chain joins TRBV6-4 to TRBJ2-1; TRBD2 is a possible D gene (6 bases). CDR3 length: 13 amino acids. Trimming removed 10 bases at V and 6 bases at J, with 16 bases between. Germline V CDR1 and CDR2: MRHNA, SNTAGT. CDR3 in DNA: TGTGCCAAGCTTTTAGCGGAGTGCAATGAGCAGTTCTTC. Amino acids: CAKLLAECNEQFF.

The J gene is TRBJ2-3, the V gene TRBV2, with TRBD2 identical over 10 bases. There are 16 residues in the CDR3. CDR1 and CDR2 from the germline V gene are SNHLY and FYNNEI. V trimming: 3 bases; J trimming: 2 bases; junction bases outside the gene matches: 5. The CDR3 spells CASSDGLAATTDTQYF. The CDR3 DNA reads TGTGCCAGCAGTGATGGACTAGCGGCCACCACAGATACGCAGTATTTT.

The chain carries TRBV5-4 and TRBJ2-3; 7 nucleotides match TRBD1. Losses at the gene ends were 5 bases for V and 2 bases for J; bases not matched to a gene: 8. In germline, CDR1 is SGHNT, CDR2 YYREEE (reference sequence). This CDR3 contains 15 residues. The CDR3 reads CASSSRDRDTDTQYF. In DNA form, the CDR3 reads TGTGCCAGCAGTTCTCGGGACAGAGACACAGATACGCAGTATTTT.

The chain employs TRBV7-8 and TRBJ1-5; 8 nucleotides line up with TRBD1. Looked up from germline, CDR1 is SGHVS and CDR2 is FQNEAQ. The CDR3 consists of 17 residues. Germline trimming cut 1 base from V and 1 base from J; bases unmatched to any gene: 6. The CDR3: CASSLGQGARSNQPQHF. The CDR3, as DNA: TGTGCCAGCAGCTTAGGGCAGGGGGCAAGGAGCAATCAGCCCCAGCATTTT.

The chain uses TRBV6-5 and TRBJ1-1; D ambiguous. The CDR3 is made up of 14 amino acids. Germline CDR1 MNHEY, CDR2 SVGAGI. V dropped 8 bases and J dropped 4 bases, with 17 bases sitting between them. CDR3 nucleotides: TGTGCCAGCCGGGCCCAAAATGTGGGCACTGAAGCTTTCTTT. It codes for CASRAQNVGTEAFF.

The chain employs TRBV4-1 and TRBJ1-1, with D possibly being TRBD1 (5 bases). The germline V and J ends were trimmed by 1 base and 1 base, with 10 bases remaining between them. Germline V CDR1 and CDR2: MGHRA, YSYEKL. The CDR3 loop spans 15 amino acids. The CDR3 reads CASSQAVQGNTEAFF. The DNA of the CDR3 is TGCGCCAGCAGCCAAGCGGTTCAGGGGAACACTGAAGCTTTCTTT.

This chain connects TRBV6-1 to TRBJ2-3, with 7 bases fitting TRBD1. With 4 bases clipped from V and 4 bases from J, the junction kept 5 bases outside the gene matches. Looked up from germline, CDR1 is MNHNS and CDR2 is SASEGT. The CDR3 has 14 amino acids. The CDR3 DNA follows: TGTGCCAGCAGTGCCCGACAGGGCCCAGATACGCAGTATTTT. Protein product: CASSARQGPDTQYF.

V and J are TRBV6-1 and TRBJ1-4; D uncertain. Germline-derived CDR1 and CDR2 are MNHNS and SASEGT. The CDR3 is 14 residues long. V was clipped by 2 bases and J by 8 bases, with 12 bases between them. CDR3 nucleotide sequence: TGTGCCAGCAGTGAAAAGGAAGAAGGCGAAAAACTGTTTTTT. Amino acid sequence: CASSEKEEGEKLFF.

The V call is TRBV11-3, the J call TRBJ2-7, with TRBD2 matching 11 bases. There are 20 residues in the CDR3. Trimming at V came to 5 bases and at J to 0 bases, leaving 18 bases not matched to a gene. Germline loops: CDR1 SGHNT, CDR2 YENEEA. The CDR3 loop reads CASSNPGKIAGGFLSYEQYF. Written as DNA, the CDR3 is TGTGCCAGCAGCAACCCCGGAAAAATAGCGGGAGGGTTTCTCTCCTACGAGCAGTACTTC.

The chain couples TRBV9 to TRBJ2-3; D remains ambiguous. The CDR3 is 14 amino acids. CDR1 and CDR2 from the germline V gene are SGDLS and YYNGEE. The V end lost 0 bases, the J end lost 0 bases, and 5 bases lay between the germline ends. CDR3 sequence reads: CASSVAISTDTQYF. The CDR3 nucleotides are TGTGCCAGCAGCGTAGCCATAAGCACAGATACGCAGTATTTT.

The chain recombines TRBV13 with TRBJ1-3; tentative D call: TRBD1 (5 bases). The V and J ends lost 4 bases and 2 bases respectively, with 12 bases between them. Germline CDR1 reads PRHDT; CDR2 reads FYEKMQ (reference sequence). CDR3 length equals 15 residues. The CDR3 protein is CASSYGQKAGNTIYF. As DNA, the CDR3 is TGTGCCAGCAGCTACGGACAAAAAGCTGGAAACACCATATATTTT.

CDR3 in amino acids: CASNQGQVGEQYF. The CDR3 coding sequence is TGTGCCAGCAATCAAGGACAGGTCGGCGAGCAGTACTTC. The chain links TRBV28 to TRBJ2-7; 7 bases fit TRBD1. There are 13 residues in the CDR3. Germline V gives CDR1 MDHEN, CDR2 SYDVKM. J lost 6 bases, V lost 7 bases, and 9 bases had no gene match.

This chain links TRBV5-1 with TRBJ2-3, with 9 positions matching TRBD2. V lost 3 bases, J lost 3 bases, and 14 bases stayed unmatched. The CDR3 extends over 18 amino acids. Germline-derived CDR1 and CDR2 are SGHRS and YFSETQ. Here the CDR3 reads CASSSPQKREVGTDTQYF. CDR3 in DNA: TGCGCCAGCAGCTCCCCCCAGAAGCGGGAGGTGGGAACAGATACGCAGTATTTT.

The chain is built from TRBV4-2 and TRBJ2-7; weak D call: TRBD1 (7 bases). The V gene lost 0 bases and the J gene lost 2 bases, with 11 bases spanning the gap. CDR3 size: 15 residues. The germline CDR1 and CDR2 sequences are LGHNA and YNFKEQ. This CDR3 is CASSQERDRAYEQYF. CDR3 in DNA: TGTGCCAGCAGCCAAGAGCGGGACAGAGCCTACGAGCAGTACTTC.

V and J are TRBV5-5 and TRBJ2-1; 9 bases line up with TRBD1. Trimming at V came to 1 base and at J to 2 bases, leaving 4 bases not matched to a gene. CDR1 and CDR2 (germline): SGHKS, YYEKEE (reference sequence). This CDR3 spans 16 amino acids. The DNA for the CDR3 is TGTGCCAGCAGCTTGCATACAGGGGGCACCTACAATGAGCAGTTCTTC. Translation: CASSLHTGGTYNEQFF.

The V call is TRBV7-9, the J call TRBJ2-7, with D possibly TRBD2 on 5 matching bases. This CDR3 comprises 14 residues. Trimming pared 6 bases from V and 3 bases from J, leaving 15 bases between. CDR1 is SEHNR, CDR2 FQNEAQ, per germline (reference sequence). The DNA of the CDR3 is TGTGCCAGCAGTCTATTGTACGGGAACTACGAGCAGTACTTC. Translated: CASSLLYGNYEQYF.

This chain links TRBV6-5 with TRBJ2-2; 10 bases align to TRBD1. CDR3 length equals 16 residues. CDR1 and CDR2 (germline): MNHEY, SVGAGI. J lost 6 bases, V lost 0 bases, and 4 bases had no gene match. The DNA for the CDR3 is TGTGCCAGCAGTTACTCGGGGACAGGGGCGGCCGGGGAGCTGTTTTTT. This gives the protein CASSYSGTGAAGELFF.

The chain recombines TRBV2 with TRBJ1-2; D perhaps matches TRBD1 (5 bases). The CDR3 loop spans 11 amino acids. V lost 6 bases and J lost 5, with 7 bases in between. Germline values: CDR1 SNHLY, CDR2 FYNNEI. The CDR3: CASRWTYGYTF. The DNA of the CDR3 is TGTGCCAGCAGATGGACATATGGCTACACCTTC.

The chain carries TRBV28 and TRBJ2-2; D unresolved. Per the germline V gene, CDR1 is MDHEN and CDR2 is SYDVKM. This CDR3 spans 14 amino acids. V shed 7 bases and J shed 6 bases, with 15 bases lying between them. CDR3 DNA sequence: TGTGCCAGCACCTTGGGGTGGGTGGCCGGGGAGCTGTTTTTT. It specifies CASTLGWVAGELFF.

The V gene is TRBV5-1, the J gene TRBJ1-2; D remains ambiguous. CDR3 length: 13 amino acids. Germline V gives CDR1 SGHRS, CDR2 YFSETQ. The germline V and J ends were trimmed by 0 bases and 6 bases, with 9 bases remaining between them. The CDR3 region is CASSLGLIDGYTF. CDR3 sequence (DNA): TGCGCCAGCAGCTTGGGACTAATTGATGGCTACACCTTC.

The chain carries TRBV5-1 and TRBJ1-1; 7 positions agree with TRBD1. The V gene end was trimmed by 7 bases and the J gene end by 4 bases; junction bases not matched to a gene: 10. Germline V gene sequence: CDR1 SGHRS, CDR2 YFSETQ. CDR3 length equals 14 residues. CDR3 region: CASARGGGGTEAFF. The CDR3, as DNA: TGCGCCAGCGCCAGGGGAGGGGGCGGCACTGAAGCTTTCTTT.